The rows below give T cell receptor beta chains drawn from one sample of a study of Ad26.COV2.S vaccination and SARS-CoV-2 variants. The repertoire was sequenced with immunoSEQ multiplex PCR; TCRdb's copy has only in-frame clones and lacks some. This table holds about 680,000 clones, roughly nine tenths found once. The source material was peripheral blood, sampled in a trial of Ad26.COV2.S vaccine versus placebo. The receptor source for this set is a person aged 18-65 years who received the Ad26.COV2.S COVID-19 vaccine or a placebo. Both conserved end residues are part of each CDR3. Each record gives: J gene, clone size, V gene, D gene, CDR3 length, CDR3 protein, CDR3 DNA. A D gene is named only where the DNA matches it firmly. Expanded clones get a size class; other rows say once, few or many, or leave the size out.

J: TRBJ1-2
size: -
V: TRBV6-2/TRBV6-3
D: -
length: 15
CDR3: CASSYAGSLDYGYTF
DNA: TGTGCCAGCAGTTACGCGGGTTCGCTGGACTATGGCTACACCTTC

J: TRBJ1-3
size: once
V: TRBV15
D: -
length: 16
CDR3: CATSRDVGFSGNTIYF
DNA: TGTGCCACCAGCAGAGATGTAGGATTCTCTGGAAACACCATATATTTT

J: TRBJ2-3
size: -
V: TRBV9
D: -
length: 15
CDR3: CASSVGLVSTDTQYF
DNA: TGTGCCAGCAGCGTAGGACTAGTTAGCACAGATACGCAGTATTTT

J: TRBJ1-1
size: -
V: TRBV20-1
D: -
length: 11
CDR3: CSAPGSTEAFF
DNA: TGCAGTGCCCCCGGGTCCACTGAAGCTTTCTTT

J: TRBJ2-2
size: -
V: TRBV4-3
D: -
length: 16
CDR3: CASSRTDRGDTGELFF
DNA: TGCGCCAGCAGCCGCACGGATAGGGGGGACACCGGGGAGCTGTTTTTT

J: TRBJ1-1
size: -
V: TRBV7-2
D: -
length: 11
CDR3: CASSPFTKAFF
DNA: TGTGCCAGCAGCCCATTCACGAAAGCTTTCTTT

J: TRBJ2-3
size: -
V: TRBV6-5
D: -
length: 14
CDR3: CASSYGTYQDTQYF
DNA: TGTGCCAGCAGTTACGGAACTTACCAGGATACGCAGTATTTT

J: TRBJ2-3
size: -
V: TRBV2
D: -
length: 15
CDR3: CASSGEGLGTDTQYF
DNA: TGTGCCAGCAGTGGAGAGGGGCTCGGCACAGATACGCAGTATTTT

J: TRBJ2-7
size: -
V: TRBV19
D: TRBD1
length: 15
CDR3: CASSITSGGPYEQYF
DNA: TGTGCCAGTAGTATCACCTCAGGGGGCCCCTACGAGCAGTACTTC

J: TRBJ1-2
size: -
V: TRBV19
D: -
length: 15
CDR3: CASSISSVRDYGYTF
DNA: TGTGCCAGTAGTATAAGTTCCGTCCGGGACTATGGCTACACCTTC

J: TRBJ1-3
size: -
V: TRBV7-8
D: -
length: 12
CDR3: CASSLAGNTIYF
DNA: TGTGCCAGCAGCTTAGCGGGAAACACCATATATTTT

J: TRBJ2-5
size: -
V: TRBV6-5
D: TRBD1
length: 14
CDR3: CASSRDSYQETQYF
DNA: TGTGCCAGCAGCCGGGACAGCTACCAAGAGACCCAGTACTTC

J: TRBJ2-2
size: once
V: TRBV10-2
D: -
length: 16
CDR3: CASSAMLAANTGELFF
DNA: TGCGCCAGCAGTGCCATGTTAGCCGCGAACACCGGGGAGCTGTTTTTT

J: TRBJ2-7
size: -
V: TRBV25-1
D: -
length: 15
CDR3: CASSPNWGNSYEQYF
DNA: TGTGCCAGCAGTCCGAACTGGGGAAACTCCTACGAGCAGTACTTC

J: TRBJ2-3
size: -
V: TRBV18
D: TRBD2
length: 15
CDR3: CASSPLREGTDTQYF
DNA: TGTGCCAGCTCACCTCTTCGGGAGGGCACAGATACGCAGTATTTT

J: TRBJ2-7
size: once
V: TRBV19
D: TRBD1
length: 14
CDR3: CASTRSTGNYEQYF
DNA: TGTGCCAGTACGCGATCGACAGGGAACTACGAGCAGTACTTC

J: TRBJ2-5
size: -
V: TRBV7-2
D: TRBD1
length: 15
CDR3: CASRRPGQGWETQYF
DNA: TGTGCCAGCAGGCGGCCGGGACAGGGATGGGAGACCCAGTACTTC

J: TRBJ1-5
size: -
V: TRBV24-1
D: TRBD1
length: 16
CDR3: CATSDPRQGSNQPQHF
DNA: TGTGCCACCAGTGATCCCCGACAGGGGAGCAATCAGCCCCAGCATTTT

J: TRBJ2-7
size: -
V: TRBV6-5
D: -
length: 11
CDR3: CASSYRDEQYF
DNA: TGTGCCAGCAGTTACCGGGACGAGCAGTACTTC

J: TRBJ2-1
size: -
V: TRBV7-2
D: TRBD2
length: 16
CDR3: CASSFSGTRDGNEQFF
DNA: TGTGCCAGCAGCTTTTCCGGGACTAGGGATGGCAATGAGCAGTTCTTC

J: TRBJ2-5
size: -
V: TRBV2
D: -
length: 14
CDR3: CASRQGLPQETQYF
DNA: TGTGCCAGCAGGCAGGGACTCCCCCAAGAGACCCAGTACTTC

J: TRBJ2-7
size: -
V: TRBV3-1/TRBV3-2
D: -
length: 13
CDR3: CASSRDRSYEQYF
DNA: TGTGCCAGCAGCCGAGACAGATCCTACGAGCAGTACTTC

J: TRBJ2-7
size: -
V: TRBV4-3
D: -
length: 15
CDR3: CASSQDYGGGGEQYF
DNA: TGCGCCAGCAGCCAAGATTATGGTGGAGGGGGAGAGCAGTACTTC

J: TRBJ2-1
size: few
V: TRBV2
D: -
length: 12
CDR3: CASRGFYNEQFF
DNA: TGTGCCAGCAGAGGCTTCTACAATGAGCAGTTCTTC

J: TRBJ2-7
size: -
V: TRBV29-1
D: -
length: 13
CDR3: CSVRDALDYEQYF
DNA: TGCAGCGTCAGGGACGCACTTGACTACGAGCAGTACTTC

J: TRBJ2-1
size: -
V: TRBV19
D: TRBD1
length: 16
CDR3: CASSIAGGYGYNEQFF
DNA: TGTGCCAGTAGTATCGCAGGGGGCTATGGTTACAATGAGCAGTTCTTC

J: TRBJ1-2
size: -
V: TRBV27
D: TRBD1
length: 14
CDR3: CASRTGGENYGYTF
DNA: TGTGCCAGCAGAACAGGGGGCGAAAACTATGGCTACACCTTC

J: TRBJ1-2
size: -
V: TRBV2
D: -
length: 14
CDR3: CASSPRVGGYGYTF
DNA: TGTGCCAGCAGTCCAAGGGTGGGAGGCTATGGCTACACCTTC

J: TRBJ1-4
size: -
V: TRBV29-1
D: -
length: 14
CDR3: CSADAGTSNEKLFF
DNA: TGCAGCGCAGACGCCGGGACATCGAATGAAAAACTGTTTTTT

J: TRBJ2-2
size: -
V: TRBV5-6
D: -
length: 16
CDR3: CASSFGQASGTGELFF
DNA: TGTGCCAGCAGCTTCGGGCAGGCTAGTGGGACCGGGGAGCTGTTTTTT

J: TRBJ1-5
size: -
V: TRBV30
D: -
length: 13
CDR3: CAWASRGNQPQHF
DNA: TGTGCCTGGGCCAGCAGAGGCAATCAGCCCCAGCATTTT

J: TRBJ1-4
size: -
V: TRBV6-1
D: -
length: 13
CDR3: CASSETSYEKLFF
DNA: TGTGCCAGCAGTGAAACCTCGTATGAAAAACTGTTTTTT

J: TRBJ2-4
size: -
V: TRBV10-3
D: TRBD2
length: 16
CDR3: CAISGTSVAGENIQYF
DNA: TGTGCCATCAGCGGGACTAGCGTGGCGGGGGAAAACATTCAGTACTTC

J: TRBJ1-5
size: -
V: TRBV19
D: TRBD1
length: 13
CDR3: CATDPRGGRPQHF
DNA: TGTGCCACCGACCCCAGGGGGGGTCGGCCCCAGCATTTT

J: TRBJ1-1
size: -
V: TRBV7-3
D: -
length: 17
CDR3: CASSHLTGGWLDTEAFF
DNA: TGTGCCAGCAGCCACCTTACGGGGGGCTGGCTGGACACTGAAGCTTTCTTT

J: TRBJ2-1
size: -
V: TRBV3-1/TRBV3-2
D: -
length: 12
CDR3: CASSLYPGLQFF
DNA: TGTGCCAGCAGCTTATATCCGGGACTGCAGTTCTTC

J: TRBJ2-1
size: -
V: TRBV19
D: TRBD1
length: 16
CDR3: CASSMGLDRIYNEQFF
DNA: TGTGCCAGTAGTATGGGTCTGGACAGGATCTACAATGAGCAGTTCTTC

J: TRBJ1-1
size: -
V: TRBV20-1
D: TRBD1
length: 14
CDR3: CSASPGTGDTEAFF
DNA: TGCAGTGCTAGTCCAGGGACAGGGGACACTGAAGCTTTCTTT

J: TRBJ1-1
size: -
V: TRBV7-2
D: TRBD1
length: 15
CDR3: CASSLEGGGNTEAFF
DNA: TGTGCCAGCAGCTTAGAAGGGGGCGGGAACACTGAAGCTTTCTTT

J: TRBJ1-2
size: -
V: TRBV18
D: -
length: 13
CDR3: CASSPGNLQGYTF
DNA: TGTGCCAGCTCACCCGGGAACCTGCAGGGCTACACCTTC

J: TRBJ1-4
size: -
V: TRBV7-9
D: -
length: 14
CDR3: CASSLLGTGGKLFF
DNA: TGTGCCAGCAGCCTCCTAGGGACCGGAGGGAAACTGTTTTTT

J: TRBJ2-7
size: once
V: TRBV6-5
D: -
length: 15
CDR3: CASSAGRGSSYEQYF
DNA: TGTGCCAGCAGCGCGGGACGAGGCAGCTCCTACGAGCAGTACTTC

J: TRBJ1-5
size: few
V: TRBV19
D: TRBD1
length: 13
CDR3: CASGTGGVQPQHF
DNA: TGTGCCAGCGGGACAGGGGGGGTTCAGCCCCAGCATTTT

J: TRBJ2-7
size: -
V: TRBV15
D: -
length: 14
CDR3: CATSRDRRGYEQYF
DNA: TGTGCCACCAGCAGAGATCGCAGGGGTTACGAGCAGTACTTC

J: TRBJ1-5
size: -
V: TRBV19
D: -
length: 13
CDR3: CASSPGWSQPQHF
DNA: TGTGCCTCTTCCCCCGGGTGGAGTCAGCCCCAGCATTTT

J: TRBJ2-7
size: -
V: TRBV4-3
D: TRBD1
length: 15
CDR3: CASSQGTGGPYEQYF
DNA: TGCGCCAGCAGCCAAGGGACAGGGGGCCCTTACGAGCAGTACTTC

J: TRBJ1-4
size: -
V: TRBV6-5
D: -
length: 15
CDR3: CASSFLTGLNEKLFF
DNA: TGTGCCAGCAGTTTCTTAACAGGCCTTAATGAAAAACTGTTTTTT

J: TRBJ2-1
size: once
V: TRBV3-1/TRBV3-2
D: TRBD2
length: 15
CDR3: CASSHGTSGLGEQFF
DNA: TGTGCCAGCAGCCACGGGACTAGCGGGCTCGGTGAGCAGTTCTTC

J: TRBJ1-5
size: -
V: TRBV6-2/TRBV6-3
D: -
length: 16
CDR3: CASSSDFVPSNQPQHF
DNA: TGTGCCAGCAGTTCAGATTTTGTACCTAGCAATCAGCCCCAGCATTTT

J: TRBJ2-2
size: -
V: TRBV12-3/TRBV12-4
D: -
length: 13
CDR3: CASTLQGAGELFF
DNA: TGTGCCAGCACCCTACAGGGCGCCGGGGAGCTGTTTTTT

J: TRBJ1-5
size: -
V: TRBV27
D: -
length: 16
CDR3: CASSLRAVNSNQPQHF
DNA: TGTGCCAGCAGTTTGAGGGCAGTCAATAGCAATCAGCCCCAGCATTTT

J: TRBJ2-7
size: few
V: TRBV5-1
D: TRBD1
length: 15
CDR3: CASSLTGTGDGEQYF
DNA: TGCGCCAGCAGCTTGACCGGGACAGGGGATGGAGAGCAGTACTTC

J: TRBJ1-5
size: -
V: TRBV11-2
D: -
length: 13
CDR3: CASSLDGGQPQHF
DNA: TGTGCCAGCAGCTTAGATGGGGGCCAGCCCCAGCATTTT

J: TRBJ2-3
size: -
V: TRBV4-1
D: TRBD1
length: 16
CDR3: CASSQDRYSSTDTQYF
DNA: TGCGCCAGCAGCCAGGACAGGTACTCTAGCACAGATACGCAGTATTTT